Presented here are 25 T cell receptor beta chains from one specimen sequenced in a study of Graves' ophthalmopathy and Graves' hyperthyroidism. Using RNA transcripts, the TCR beta CDR3 regions were amplified. After a first-round RT-PCR with HTBI primers, a second-round multiplex PCR was run. MiXCR was run by TCRdb on the multiplex PCR reads, yielding one entry per CDR3 protein. The data contain about 400,000 distinct CDR3 sequences, around 19% of them singletons. The specimen was peripheral blood. These receptors were taken from a woman younger than 35 with Graves' ophthalmopathy.

This clonotype was counted many times. The chain links TRBV6-2 or TRBV6-3 to TRBJ2-7, with D perhaps TRBD1 (6 bases). Trimming pared 6 bases from V and 2 bases from J, leaving 20 bases between. Germline CDR1 reads MNHEY; CDR2 reads SVGEGT. The CDR3 is 16 amino acids. Here the CDR3 DNA reads TGTGCCAGCAGCCACCCAGTGAAGGACAGAGCCTACGAGCAGTACTTC. Residues: CASSHPVKDRAYEQYF.

V gene TRBV13 combines with J gene TRBJ2-7; possibly TRBD1 for D (5 bases). V was clipped by 6 bases and J by 2 bases, with 11 bases between them. Germline assignment: CDR1 PRHDT and CDR2 FYEKMQ (reference sequence). There are 13 residues in the CDR3. The CDR3 nucleotides are TGTGCCAGCAGATGGCCAGGGACCTACGAGCAGTACTTC. Translation: CASRWPGTYEQYF. Combining the CDR3 with reference TRBV13 and TRBJ2-7 gives the whole variable domain AAGVIQSPRHLIKEKRETATLKCYPIPRHDTVYWYQQGPGQDPQFLISFYEKMQSDKGSIPDRFSAQQFSDYHSELNMSSLELGDSALYFCASRWPGTYEQYFGPGTRLTVT.

The rearrangement joins TRBV30 to TRBJ2-7; D uncertain. Germline-derived CDR1 and CDR2 are GTSNPN and SVGIG (reference sequence). The CDR3 has 13 residues. Between the trimmed V and J ends, which lost 4 bases and 1 base, there was a span of 11 bases. CDR3 sequence (DNA): TGTGCCTGGACCGGGCGGTCTTCCTACGAGCAGTACTTC. Protein sequence: CAWTGRSSYEQYF. The complete variable domain, with remaining parts taken from reference TRBV30 and TRBJ2-7, reads SQTIHQWPATLVQPVGSPLSLECTVEGTSNPNLYWYRQAAGRGLQLLFYSVGIGQISSEVPQNLSASRPQDRQFILSSKKLLLSDSGFYLCAWTGRSSYEQYFGPGTRLTVT.

This clonotype was counted ten times or more. The chain uses TRBV5-1 and TRBJ1-5; a possible D gene is TRBD1 (5 bases). Germline CDR1 SGHRS, CDR2 YFSETQ. The CDR3 extends over 15 amino acids. V was shortened by 1 base and J by 3 bases, with 11 bases between the two germline ends. CDR3 sequence reads: CASSLSGGVNQPQHF. In DNA form, the CDR3 reads TGCGCCAGCAGCTTGTCGGGGGGAGTCAATCAGCCCCAGCATTTT.

This clonotype was recorded many times. V and J are TRBV28 and TRBJ2-6, with 14 bases lining up with TRBD2. V trimming: 7 bases; J trimming: 3 bases; junction bases outside the gene matches: 5. Germline loops: CDR1 MDHEN, CDR2 SYDVKM. This CDR3 region has 17 residues. The CDR3 loop reads CASTGTSGRFGANVLTF. CDR3 DNA sequence: TGTGCCAGCACCGGGACTAGCGGGAGATTTGGGGCCAACGTCCTGACTTTC.

The chain carries TRBV7-2 and TRBJ2-5, with D tentatively TRBD1 (6 bases). This CDR3 region has 15 residues. Trimming left V 2 bases short and J 2 bases short, with 12 bases between. Germline CDR1 SGHTA, CDR2 FQGNSA. CDR3 nucleotides: TGTGCCAGCAGCTTATGGGGCAGGGGTCAAGAGACCCAGTACTTC. This translates into CASSLWGRGQETQYF.

This clonotype occurred many times. The chain links TRBV27 to TRBJ1-1; the D is unclear. The germline CDR1 and CDR2 sequences are MNHEY and SMNVEV (reference sequence). The CDR3 is 15 residues long. V dropped 5 bases and J dropped 4 bases, with 17 bases sitting between them. Here the CDR3 reads CASSPSRAVATEAFF. DNA of the CDR3: TGTGCCAGCAGTCCCTCGAGGGCAGTTGCCACTGAAGCTTTCTTT.

The V call is TRBV27, the J call TRBJ1-5; no clear D. The germline V gene encodes CDR1 MNHEY and CDR2 SMNVEV (reference sequence). Trimming took 5 bases from V and 0 from J, leaving 8 bases between them. The CDR3 loop spans 14 amino acids. The CDR3 sequence is CASSAIYSNQPQHF. The CDR3 DNA sequence: TGTGCCAGCAGTGCGATATATAGCAATCAGCCCCAGCATTTT.

The chain employs TRBV9 and TRBJ2-7; weak D call: TRBD1 (6 bases). CDR3 size: 15 residues. Deletions cut 0 bases from V and 6 bases from J, with 16 bases between. Per germline, CDR1 SGDLS and CDR2 YYNGEE. In nucleotides, the CDR3 is TGTGCCAGCAGCGTAGTCCCTACCCTGGGGGCCGAGCAGTACTTC. Its translation is CASSVVPTLGAEQYF.

This clonotype was detected a few times. The chain links TRBV30 to TRBJ1-1; 8 bases match TRBD1. The CDR3 runs 14 residues. Unmatched junction bases numbered 15, after V lost 5 bases and J lost 10 bases. Germline V gives CDR1 GTSNPN, CDR2 SVGIG (reference sequence). The CDR3 DNA follows: TGTGCCTGGGACAGGGGAGGAGGCGACCGGAGAGCTTTCTTT. Amino acid sequence: CAWDRGGGDRRAFF.

Many counts were recorded for this clonotype. The chain uses TRBV11-3 and TRBJ2-5, with TRBD2 identical over 9 bases. J lost 0 bases, V lost 4 bases, and 3 bases had no gene match. The CDR3 has 15 amino acids. Germline loops: CDR1 SGHNT, CDR2 YENEEA. The CDR3 nucleotides read TGTGCCAGCAGCTCTCGACTAGCGGACCAAGAGACCCAGTACTTC. This sequence encodes CASSSRLADQETQYF.

This clonotype was counted many times. The V and J genes are TRBV6-2 or TRBV6-3 and TRBJ1-6; possible D gene TRBD1, 6 bases. This CDR3 comprises 15 residues. V lost 2 bases to trimming and J lost 9 bases, with 14 bases between them. CDR1 MNHEY and CDR2 SVGEGT come from the germline V gene. The CDR3 spells CASSYGEGGPSPLHF. The CDR3 DNA reads TGTGCCAGCAGTTACGGGGAAGGGGGACCTTCACCCCTCCACTTT.

This clonotype was observed at least ten times. V and J are TRBV3-1 and TRBJ2-2, with 7 bases fitting TRBD2. The CDR3 sequence is 16 residues long. The J segment lost 0 bases and the V segment lost 6 bases, leaving 7 bases of the junction unmatched. Germline loops: CDR1 LGHDT, CDR2 YNNKEL (reference sequence). The CDR3 DNA follows: TGTGCCAGCAGACCTCGACTAGCCGCGAACACCGGGGAGCTGTTTTTT. Its protein product is CASRPRLAANTGELFF.

This clonotype was recorded at least ten times. The V gene is TRBV7-2, the J gene TRBJ2-7; unclear D gene. V lost 3 bases to trimming and J lost 2 bases, with 14 bases between them. The germline CDR1 and CDR2 sequences are SGHTA and FQGNSA. CDR3 length: 15 amino acids. The CDR3 reads CASSLQDLGTYEQYF. CDR3 DNA: TGTGCCAGCAGCTTGCAAGACTTGGGGACCTACGAGCAGTACTTC.

This clonotype was seen repeatedly, ten times or more. Sequence at one end of the junction differs from germline and may be a read error. The rearrangement joins TRBV7-2 to TRBJ1-3; no definite D call. This CDR3 has 13 residues. Germline V gives CDR1 SGHTA, CDR2 FQGNSA. This CDR3 reads CASSLAGGDTIYF. Written as DNA, the CDR3 is TGTGCCAGCAGCTTAGCAGGTGGAGACACCATATATTTT.

This clonotype was found many times. The chain links TRBV25-1 to TRBJ2-2; TRBD1 matches 9 bases. Germline V CDR1 and CDR2: MGHDK, SYGVNS. With V trimmed by 8 bases and J by 5 bases, 9 bases remained unmatched. The CDR3 has 15 amino acids. The CDR3 protein is CASCEQGAGTGELFF. DNA of the CDR3: TGTGCCAGCTGCGAACAGGGGGCGGGTACCGGGGAGCTGTTTTTT.

This clonotype was counted only a few times. This chain uses TRBV29-1 with TRBJ1-2, with 8 nucleotides matching TRBD1. There are 12 residues in the CDR3. Trimming removed 7 bases from V and 6 bases from J; junction bases left unmatched: 7. The germline CDR1 and CDR2 sequences are SQVTM and ANQGSEA. CDR3 bases: TGCAGCGCCCCCCAGGGGGCCCATGGCTACACCTTC. This sequence encodes CSAPQGAHGYTF.

Many counts were recorded for this clonotype. This chain links TRBV6-5 with TRBJ2-7; possibly TRBD1 for D (6 bases). The germline V gene encodes CDR1 MNHEY and CDR2 SVGAGI. The CDR3 totals 16 residues. Between the trimmed V and J ends, which lost 0 bases and 4 bases, there was a span of 16 bases. The CDR3 region has the DNA TGTGCCAGCAGTTACTCGGACAGCCCGCCAATTTACGAGCAGTACTTC. Residues: CASSYSDSPPIYEQYF.

This clonotype came up many times. The chain joins TRBV20-1 to TRBJ1-1; D is possibly TRBD1 (6 bases). The CDR3 sequence is 13 residues long. V lost 5 bases to trimming and J lost 0 bases, with 10 bases between them. Germline lookup yields CDR1 DFQATT and CDR2 SNEGSKA (reference sequence). The CDR3 DNA is TGCAGTGCTGGGGGGACACTGAACACTGAAGCTTTCTTT. Its protein product is CSAGGTLNTEAFF.

The V call is TRBV28, the J call TRBJ2-7; D could derive from TRBD1 or TRBD2 (5 bases each). Per the germline V gene, CDR1 is MDHEN and CDR2 is SYDVKM. The CDR3 spans 16 residues. V lost 6 bases, J lost 4 bases, and 22 bases lay in between. CDR3 sequence (DNA): TGTGCCAGCAGCCTCTACGCGTCGTGGGGGAAGTACGAGCAGTACTTC. It translates to CASSLYASWGKYEQYF.

This clonotype was seen many times. The chain has TRBV12-3 or TRBV12-4 and TRBJ1-1, with D unclear. The CDR3 consists of 14 residues. V was pared by 3 bases and J by 1 base, with 9 bases between. CDR3 protein: CASSFLAGNTEAFF. The CDR3 DNA reads TGTGCCAGCAGTTTCCTCGCGGGGAACACTGAAGCTTTCTTT.

The chain combines TRBV6-5 with TRBJ1-2; a weak D match, TRBD1 (6 bases). Germline-derived CDR1 and CDR2 are MNHEY and SVGAGI. Trimming removed 0 bases from V and 3 bases from J, with 11 bases in between. The CDR3 is made up of 15 amino acids. DNA of the CDR3: TGTGCCAGCAGTTACTCAGCAGGGGCCTACTATGGCTACACCTTC. This sequence encodes CASSYSAGAYYGYTF.

This clonotype was recorded at least ten times. V gene TRBV5-6 combines with J gene TRBJ1-1; D is unclear. Trimming took 3 bases from V and 1 from J, leaving 7 bases between them. The length of the CDR3 is 13 residues. Germline V gives CDR1 SGHDT, CDR2 YYEEEE. The CDR3: CASSSNKNTEAFF. The CDR3, as DNA: TGTGCCAGCAGCTCGAACAAGAACACTGAAGCTTTCTTT.

This chain uses TRBV7-2 with TRBJ2-7; 8 positions match TRBD2. Germline lookup yields CDR1 SGHTA and CDR2 FQGNSA. The V segment lost 8 bases and the J segment 3 bases; nucleotides outside the gene matches: 6. The CDR3 has 13 amino acids. CDR3 nucleotide sequence: TGTGCCAGCCGGGGAGCGGGGGACTACGAGCAGTACTTC. This encodes CASRGAGDYEQYF.

This clonotype has at least ten counts. The chain is built from TRBV29-1 and TRBJ2-5, with 9 bases identical to TRBD1. Germline CDR1 reads SQVTM; CDR2 reads ANQGSEA. With 7 bases clipped from V and 1 base from J, the junction kept 7 bases outside the gene matches. The CDR3 runs to 14 residues. CDR3 sequence reads: CSAFGQGSQETQYF. In DNA form, the CDR3 reads TGCAGCGCCTTTGGACAGGGGTCCCAAGAGACCCAGTACTTC.